The rows below give T cell receptor beta chains drawn from one sample of a study of T cells in tumors after PD-1 blockade. Using immunoSEQ multiplex PCR, the repertoire was profiled, and TCRdb retains in-frame clones only, with some absent. Among approximately 60,000 clones listed, roughly 77% were seen once. The source material was PBMCs, sampled before anti-PD-1 treatment. The receptors derive from a human donor with basal cell carcinoma. The CDR3 runs from the conserved cysteine through the conserved F or W. A D gene is named only where the DNA matches it firmly. The size field is filled for only some rows; it gives once, few, many or a size class.

cdr3_aa: CASSLLAGGHNEQFF
cdr3_nt: TGCGCCAGCAGCTTACTAGCGGGGGGGCACAATGAGCAGTTCTTC
clone_size: NA
j_call: TRBJ2-1
d_call: TRBD2
v_call: TRBV5-1

cdr3_aa: CASSFYRDTGELFF
cdr3_nt: TGTGCCAGCAGCTTCTACAGGGACACCGGGGAGCTGTTTTTT
clone_size: NA
j_call: TRBJ2-2
d_call: NA
v_call: TRBV5-4

cdr3_aa: CASSGVAGGRETQYF
cdr3_nt: TGTGCCAGCAGTGGGGTAGCGGGGGGTCGGGAGACCCAGTACTTC
clone_size: NA
j_call: TRBJ2-5
d_call: TRBD2
v_call: TRBV7-6

cdr3_aa: CASSLVAGGDEKLFF
cdr3_nt: TGTGCCAGCAGCTTGGTAGCAGGGGGCGATGAAAAACTGTTTTTT
clone_size: NA
j_call: TRBJ1-4
d_call: TRBD1
v_call: TRBV5-8

cdr3_aa: CASTQRDRGINTNTGELFF
cdr3_nt: TGTGCCAGCACCCAGAGGGACAGGGGAATCAATACGAACACCGGGGAGCTGTTTTTT
clone_size: few
j_call: TRBJ2-2
d_call: TRBD1
v_call: TRBV7-8

cdr3_aa: CASSQGGAGEYQETQYF
cdr3_nt: TGTGCCAGCAGCCAAGGTGGGGCGGGGGAGTACCAAGAGACCCAGTACTTC
clone_size: NA
j_call: TRBJ2-5
d_call: TRBD2
v_call: TRBV3-1/TRBV3-2

cdr3_aa: CASSLASVRGNTGELFF
cdr3_nt: TGTGCCAGCAGCTTAGCCTCAGTCCGCGGGAACACCGGGGAGCTGTTTTTT
clone_size: few
j_call: TRBJ2-2
d_call: NA
v_call: TRBV11-3

cdr3_aa: CASSLTARNTEAFF
cdr3_nt: TGTGCCAGCAGCCTCACGGCCAGGAACACTGAAGCTTTCTTT
clone_size: NA
j_call: TRBJ1-1
d_call: NA
v_call: TRBV6-4

cdr3_aa: CASHSGATYEQYF
cdr3_nt: TGTGCCAGTCACTCTGGGGCGACCTACGAGCAGTACTTC
clone_size: NA
j_call: TRBJ2-7
d_call: NA
v_call: TRBV6-5

cdr3_aa: CASSSIKNTEAFF
cdr3_nt: TGTGCCAGCTCATCGATCAAGAACACTGAAGCTTTCTTT
clone_size: NA
j_call: TRBJ1-1
d_call: NA
v_call: TRBV18

cdr3_aa: CASSSGYRSSGYTF
cdr3_nt: TGTGCCAGCAGCTCGGGATACAGGTCCTCGGGCTACACCTTC
clone_size: NA
j_call: TRBJ1-2
d_call: NA
v_call: TRBV7-9

cdr3_aa: CASSQRGGTDTQYF
cdr3_nt: TGTGCCAGCAGCCAACGGGGTGGGACAGATACGCAGTATTTT
clone_size: NA
j_call: TRBJ2-3
d_call: NA
v_call: TRBV3-1/TRBV3-2

cdr3_aa: CASSPQGTRAYGYTF
cdr3_nt: TGCGCCAGCAGCCCACAGGGTACCCGGGCCTATGGCTACACCTTC
clone_size: NA
j_call: TRBJ1-2
d_call: NA
v_call: TRBV4-1

cdr3_aa: CASSSTGTTSTADTQYF
cdr3_nt: TGCGCCAGCAGCTCAACCGGGACTACCTCGACCGCAGATACGCAGTATTTT
clone_size: NA
j_call: TRBJ2-3
d_call: TRBD2
v_call: TRBV5-1

cdr3_aa: CSASDLGYSNQPQHF
cdr3_nt: TGCAGTGCTAGTGATCTGGGATATAGCAATCAGCCCCAGCATTTT
clone_size: NA
j_call: TRBJ1-5
d_call: NA
v_call: TRBV20-1

cdr3_aa: CASSLGTGDNEQFF
cdr3_nt: TGCGCCAGCAGCCTCGGGACAGGGGACAATGAGCAGTTCTTC
clone_size: NA
j_call: TRBJ2-1
d_call: TRBD1
v_call: TRBV5-1

cdr3_aa: CAWSARKGQPQHF
cdr3_nt: TGTGCCTGGAGTGCCCGTAAGGGTCAGCCCCAGCATTTT
clone_size: NA
j_call: TRBJ1-5
d_call: NA
v_call: TRBV30

cdr3_aa: CASSLRTADAGGYTF
cdr3_nt: TGTGCCAGCAGCTTACGGACGGCCGACGCGGGGGGCTACACCTTC
clone_size: NA
j_call: TRBJ1-2
d_call: NA
v_call: TRBV7-6

cdr3_aa: CASSVATGLSEQFF
cdr3_nt: TGTGCCAGCAGCGTAGCTACGGGACTAAGTGAGCAGTTCTTC
clone_size: NA
j_call: TRBJ2-1
d_call: TRBD2
v_call: TRBV9

cdr3_aa: CASSFDRGLGEQYF
cdr3_nt: TGTGCCAGCAGTTTCGACAGGGGGCTCGGCGAGCAGTACTTC
clone_size: NA
j_call: TRBJ2-7
d_call: TRBD1
v_call: TRBV27

cdr3_aa: CASSLGGVNEQFF
cdr3_nt: TGTGCCAGCAGCTTAGGGGGGGTCAATGAGCAGTTCTTC
clone_size: NA
j_call: TRBJ2-1
d_call: NA
v_call: TRBV11-1

cdr3_aa: CSVDKGGDRTEAFF
cdr3_nt: TGCAGCGTTGATAAAGGAGGGGATAGGACTGAAGCTTTCTTT
clone_size: NA
j_call: TRBJ1-1
d_call: NA
v_call: TRBV29-1

cdr3_aa: CASSLARDGYTF
cdr3_nt: TGTGCCAGCAGTTTAGCGCGGGATGGCTACACCTTC
clone_size: NA
j_call: TRBJ1-2
d_call: NA
v_call: TRBV12-3/TRBV12-4

cdr3_aa: CAISEGQGSQETQYF
cdr3_nt: TGTGCCATCAGTGAGGGGCAGGGCAGCCAAGAGACCCAGTACTTC
clone_size: once
j_call: TRBJ2-5
d_call: NA
v_call: TRBV10-3

cdr3_aa: CASSMDRANEQFF
cdr3_nt: TGCGCCAGCAGCATGGACAGGGCCAATGAGCAGTTCTTC
clone_size: NA
j_call: TRBJ2-1
d_call: TRBD1
v_call: TRBV5-1

cdr3_aa: CASSLGTASSYNSPLHF
cdr3_nt: TGTGCCAGCAGCCTTGGGACTGCGAGCTCCTATAATTCACCCCTCCACTTT
clone_size: NA
j_call: TRBJ1-6
d_call: NA
v_call: TRBV7-9

cdr3_aa: CASSRGPYEQYF
cdr3_nt: TGTGCCAGCAGTAGGGGTCCCTACGAGCAGTACTTC
clone_size: NA
j_call: TRBJ2-7
d_call: NA
v_call: TRBV27

cdr3_aa: CASSIVGREKTQYF
cdr3_nt: TGTGCCAGTAGTATAGTAGGACGTGAGAAGACCCAGTACTTC
clone_size: NA
j_call: TRBJ2-5
d_call: NA
v_call: TRBV19

cdr3_aa: CASSPGGQGGTGELFF
cdr3_nt: TGTGCCAGCAGCCCGGGGGGACAGGGGGGCACCGGGGAGCTGTTTTTT
clone_size: NA
j_call: TRBJ2-2
d_call: TRBD1
v_call: TRBV11-3

cdr3_aa: CASSLEGGGNTEAFF
cdr3_nt: TGCGCCAGCAGCTTGGAAGGGGGAGGCAACACTGAAGCTTTCTTT
clone_size: NA
j_call: TRBJ1-1
d_call: NA
v_call: TRBV5-1

cdr3_aa: CATSLGTATANYGYTF
cdr3_nt: TGTGCCACCAGCCTCGGGACCGCCACAGCTAACTATGGCTACACCTTC
clone_size: NA
j_call: TRBJ1-2
d_call: NA
v_call: TRBV24-1

cdr3_aa: CASSYSYGENYGYTF
cdr3_nt: TGTGCCAGCAGTTACTCGTACGGGGAGAACTATGGCTACACCTTC
clone_size: few
j_call: TRBJ1-2
d_call: NA
v_call: TRBV6-5

cdr3_aa: CASSPSLYEGTEAFF
cdr3_nt: TGCGCCAGCAGCCCGTCACTTTATGAGGGCACTGAAGCTTTCTTT
clone_size: NA
j_call: TRBJ1-1
d_call: NA
v_call: TRBV5-1

cdr3_aa: CASSLIWGTEQYF
cdr3_nt: TGTGCCAGCAGCTTAATCTGGGGTACCGAGCAGTACTTC
clone_size: once
j_call: TRBJ2-7
d_call: NA
v_call: TRBV7-3

cdr3_aa: CASSFTSPMADTQYF
cdr3_nt: TGTGCCAGCAGTTTCACTAGCCCCATGGCAGATACGCAGTATTTT
clone_size: NA
j_call: TRBJ2-3
d_call: NA
v_call: TRBV2

cdr3_aa: CASSPSPDGSYEQYF
cdr3_nt: TGTGCCAGCAGCCCTAGCCCTGACGGATCCTACGAGCAGTACTTC
clone_size: NA
j_call: TRBJ2-7
d_call: NA
v_call: TRBV11-1

cdr3_aa: CASSETSGGAAAQYF
cdr3_nt: TGTGCCAGCAGCGAGACTAGCGGGGGAGCAGCGGCCCAGTACTTC
clone_size: NA
j_call: TRBJ2-5
d_call: TRBD2
v_call: TRBV9

cdr3_aa: CASSQQDEREDEKLFF
cdr3_nt: TGCGCCAGCAGCCAACAAGATGAGAGGGAGGATGAAAAACTGTTTTTT
clone_size: NA
j_call: TRBJ1-4
d_call: NA
v_call: TRBV4-1

cdr3_aa: CASRARGRGQMNTEAFF
cdr3_nt: TGTGCAAGTCGCGCCCGCGGCAGGGGGCAAATGAACACTGAAGCTTTCTTT
clone_size: NA
j_call: TRBJ1-1
d_call: NA
v_call: TRBV12-2

cdr3_aa: CASSQGVRGDTQYF
cdr3_nt: TGTGCCAGCAGCCAAGGGGTTCGTGGAGATACGCAGTATTTT
clone_size: NA
j_call: TRBJ2-3
d_call: NA
v_call: TRBV7-9

cdr3_aa: CASSQILGTLATNEKLFF
cdr3_nt: TGTGCCAGCAGCCAAATATTGGGGACACTAGCAACTAATGAAAAACTGTTTTTT
clone_size: NA
j_call: TRBJ1-4
d_call: NA
v_call: TRBV3-1/TRBV3-2

cdr3_aa: CASSPSTLTDTQYF
cdr3_nt: TGTGCCAGCTCACCATCGACGCTCACAGATACGCAGTATTTT
clone_size: NA
j_call: TRBJ2-3
d_call: NA
v_call: TRBV18

cdr3_aa: CASSLDPTRETQYF
cdr3_nt: TGCGCCAGCAGCTTGGACCCAACCCGGGAGACCCAGTACTTC
clone_size: NA
j_call: TRBJ2-5
d_call: NA
v_call: TRBV5-1

cdr3_aa: CASSLHSYEQYF
cdr3_nt: TGTGCCAGCAGCTTACATTCCTACGAGCAGTACTTC
clone_size: NA
j_call: TRBJ2-7
d_call: NA
v_call: TRBV11-3

cdr3_aa: CASSYGVSYEQYF
cdr3_nt: TGTGCCAGCAGTTACGGGGTTTCCTACGAGCAGTACTTC
clone_size: few
j_call: TRBJ2-7
d_call: NA
v_call: TRBV5-6

cdr3_aa: CASSPNDGGSYFTTNEKLFF
cdr3_nt: TGTGCCAGCAGTCCAAACGACGGAGGCAGCTATTTTACAACTAATGAAAAACTGTTTTTT
clone_size: NA
j_call: TRBJ1-4
d_call: NA
v_call: TRBV6-6

cdr3_aa: CASSLIGLGGGEQYF
cdr3_nt: TGTGCCAGCAGCTTAATAGGGTTAGGGGGCGGCGAGCAGTACTTC
clone_size: NA
j_call: TRBJ2-7
d_call: TRBD1
v_call: TRBV7-9

cdr3_aa: CASSAIPHGNTEAFF
cdr3_nt: TGTGCCAGCAGCGCCATCCCACATGGGAACACTGAAGCTTTCTTT
clone_size: NA
j_call: TRBJ1-1
d_call: NA
v_call: TRBV2

cdr3_aa: CASSFMTGAEDGYTF
cdr3_nt: TGTGCCAGCAGCTTCATGACAGGGGCCGAAGATGGCTACACCTTC
clone_size: NA
j_call: TRBJ1-2
d_call: TRBD1
v_call: TRBV11-1

cdr3_aa: CASSLATETQYF
cdr3_nt: TGTGCCAGCAGCTTAGCGACAGAGACCCAGTACTTC
clone_size: NA
j_call: TRBJ2-5
d_call: NA
v_call: TRBV7-6

cdr3_aa: CASSLSGRTDTQYF
cdr3_nt: TGTGCCAGCAGCCTATCGGGGCGCACAGATACGCAGTATTTT
clone_size: NA
j_call: TRBJ2-3
d_call: NA
v_call: TRBV7-2

cdr3_aa: CASSSGGAKNIQYF
cdr3_nt: TGCGCCAGCAGCTCCGGGGGGGCCAAAAACATTCAGTACTTC
clone_size: NA
j_call: TRBJ2-4
d_call: TRBD2
v_call: TRBV10-1

cdr3_aa: CASSSSGQVMVPQHF
cdr3_nt: TGTGCCAGCAGTTCCTCGGGACAGGTCATGGTGCCCCAGCATTTT
clone_size: NA
j_call: TRBJ1-5
d_call: TRBD1
v_call: TRBV28